A single sample is the source of the 9 T cell receptor beta chains below, sequenced in a study of a mutant IDH1 vaccine in newly diagnosed glioma. These receptors are not linked to any known antigen. Here immunoSEQ multiplex PCR was the method, and the copy in TCRdb shows in-frame clones only, minus some. Of around 57,000 clones in the sample, 89% were seen once. Specified time point: week 11, during vaccination. The vaccine gave 300 ug of a 20-mer mutant IDH1 peptide subcutaneously per dose. Sequenced material: PBMCs, taken from a glioma patient whose treatment included an IDH1 peptide vaccine. The origin of the receptors is a man aged 35-49 years with glioma.

The chain links TRBV9 to TRBJ1-3; no reliable D call. Trimming removed 4 bases at V and 4 bases at J, with 6 bases between. Germline-derived CDR1 and CDR2 are SGDLS and YYNGEE. The CDR3 covers 12 residues. CDR3 DNA sequence: TGTGCCAGCAGCCCTCAGGGAAACACCATATATTTT. Its translation is CASSPQGNTIYF.

The chain combines TRBV5-8 with TRBJ1-5, with 9 bases that match TRBD1. The CDR3 runs to 16 residues. Germline values: CDR1 SGHTS, CDR2 YDEGEE. Unmatched junction bases numbered 6, after V lost 3 bases and J lost 2 bases. Here the CDR3 reads CASSSNRDRGNQPQHF. Written as DNA, the CDR3 is TGTGCCAGCAGCTCCAATCGGGACAGGGGCAATCAGCCCCAGCATTTT.

The V gene is TRBV7-3, the J gene TRBJ2-7; D unclear. Trimming stripped 1 base from V and 2 bases from J, with 12 bases between. Per the germline V gene, CDR1 is SGHTA and CDR2 is FQGTGA. The CDR3 is 15 amino acids. The CDR3 reads CASSLSWGPAYEQYF. The CDR3 nucleotides read TGTGCCAGCAGCTTAAGCTGGGGTCCTGCCTACGAGCAGTACTTC.

This chain connects TRBV2 to TRBJ2-1; no definite D call. This CDR3 has 14 amino acids. V gave up 8 bases and J gave up 0 bases, with 11 bases separating them. In germline, CDR1 is SNHLY, CDR2 FYNNEI. The CDR3 coding sequence is TGTGCCAGCTTGGGCGGAAGCTCCTACAATGAGCAGTTCTTC. It codes for CASLGGSSYNEQFF. Complete variable domain (other parts from reference TRBV2 and TRBJ2-1): EPEVTQTPSHQVTQMGQEVILRCVPISNHLYFYWYRQILGQKVEFLVSFYNNEISEKSEIFDDQFSVERPDGSNFTLKIRSTKLEDSAMYFCASLGGSSYNEQFFGPGTRLTVL.

CDR3 amino acids: CASTRGLAEYEQYV. CDR3 coding DNA: TGTGCCAGCACCAGAGGACTAGCGGAATACGAGCAGTACGTC. The chain is built from TRBV7-9 and TRBJ2-7; the match to TRBD2 covers 10 bases. The CDR3 is made up of 14 amino acids. V was pared by 7 bases and J by 4 bases, with 7 bases of the junction left unmatched. Looked up from germline, CDR1 is SEHNR and CDR2 is FQNEAQ (reference sequence).

V and J are TRBV11-1 and TRBJ2-7; either TRBD1 or TRBD2 may supply D (6 bases each). CDR3 length: 14 amino acids. Germline CDR1 SGHAT, CDR2 FQDESV (reference sequence). V lost 1 base and J lost 8, with 15 bases in between. CDR3 DNA: TGTGCCAGCAGCTTAGAGCGGGCCGGGGGCAAGCAGTACTTC. Its translation: CASSLERAGGKQYF. Based on the CDR3 plus reference TRBV11-1 and TRBJ2-7, the full variable domain is EAEVAQSPRYKITEKSQAVAFWCDPISGHATLYWYRQILGQGPELLVQFQDESVVDDSQLPKDRFSAERLKGVDSTLKIQPAELGDSAMYLCASSLERAGGKQYFGPGTRLTVT.

The rearrangement links TRBV4-3 to TRBJ2-3; tentatively, D is TRBD1 or TRBD2 (6 bases each). Germline V gene sequence: CDR1 LGHNA, CDR2 YSLEER. This CDR3 spans 16 amino acids. Trimming removed 0 bases at V and 4 bases at J, with 14 bases between. The CDR3, as DNA: TGCGCCAGCAGCCAAGATCCGGGGGCAGGTGCAGATACGCAGTATTTT. It yields the protein CASSQDPGAGADTQYF.

This chain connects TRBV28 to TRBJ2-5, with 7 bases matching TRBD2. Germline-derived CDR1 and CDR2 are MDHEN and SYDVKM. The J segment lost 0 bases and the V segment lost 6 bases, leaving 7 bases of the junction unmatched. The CDR3 is 15 amino acids. In nucleotides, the CDR3 is TGTGCCAGCAGCCCAGCGGGACCGTACCAAGAGACCCAGTACTTC. This translates into CASSPAGPYQETQYF.

The gene calls are TRBV19 and TRBJ1-2; D is undetermined. Germline V gives CDR1 LNHDA, CDR2 SQIVND (reference sequence). The CDR3 is 14 residues long. V was cut by 0 bases and J by 3 bases, with 8 bases left in between. This chain's CDR3 is CASSIDWAHYGYTF. DNA of the CDR3: TGTGCCAGTAGTATAGACTGGGCCCACTATGGCTACACCTTC. The whole variable domain, remainder taken from reference TRBV19 and TRBJ1-2, is DGGITQSPKYLFRKEGQNVTLSCEQNLNHDAMYWYRQDPGQGLRLIYYSQIVNDFQKGDIAEGYSVSREKKESFPLTVTSAQKNPTAFYLCASSIDWAHYGYTFGSGTRLTVV.